The entry below describes one TCR beta chain. The entry originates in a study of memory CD4+ T cells and cytomegalovirus serostatus. Assay used: immunoSEQ multiplex PCR; TCRdb lists only in-frame clones, some missing. The data contain 85,000 to 100,000 clones, 80% of them singletons. Single viable CD3+CD4+CD8-CD45RO+ cells were sorted as the memory CD4+ T cells. Sample: memory CD4+ T cells from blood. The origin of this receptor is an adult in good health and CMV-seropositive.

The CDR3 loop reads CASSTGQGAGEKLFF. In DNA form, the CDR3 reads TGTGCCAGCAGCACGGGACAGGGGGCGGGTGAAAAACTGTTTTTT. The rearrangement uses TRBV7-8 and TRBJ1-4; the match to TRBD1 covers 12 bases. V lost 5 bases to trimming and J lost 7 bases; unmatched junction nucleotides: 5. CDR1 is SGHVS and CDR2 is FQNEAQ in the germline V gene. This CDR3 comprises 15 residues. The full variable domain, completed using reference TRBV7-8 and TRBJ1-4, is GAGVSQSPRYKVAKRGQDVALRCDPISGHVSLFWYQQALGQGPEFLTYFQNEAQLDKSGLPSDRFFAERPEGSVSTLKIQRTQQEDSAVYLCASSTGQGAGEKLFFGSGTQLSVL.